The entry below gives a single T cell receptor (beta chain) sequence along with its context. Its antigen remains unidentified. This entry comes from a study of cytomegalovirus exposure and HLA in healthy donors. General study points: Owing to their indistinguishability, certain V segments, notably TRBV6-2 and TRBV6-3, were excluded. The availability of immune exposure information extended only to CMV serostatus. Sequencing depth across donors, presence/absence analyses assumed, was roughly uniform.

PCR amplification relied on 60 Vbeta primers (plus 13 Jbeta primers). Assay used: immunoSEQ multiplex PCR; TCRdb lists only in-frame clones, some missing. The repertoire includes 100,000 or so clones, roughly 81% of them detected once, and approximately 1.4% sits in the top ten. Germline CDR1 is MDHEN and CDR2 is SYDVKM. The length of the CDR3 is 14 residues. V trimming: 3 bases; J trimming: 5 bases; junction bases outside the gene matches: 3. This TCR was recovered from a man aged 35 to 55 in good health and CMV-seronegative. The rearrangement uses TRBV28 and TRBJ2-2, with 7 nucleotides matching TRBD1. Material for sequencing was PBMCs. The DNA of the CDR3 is TGTGCCAGCAGTTTTAGGACAGGTACCGGGGAGCTGTTTTTT. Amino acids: CASSFRTGTGELFF.